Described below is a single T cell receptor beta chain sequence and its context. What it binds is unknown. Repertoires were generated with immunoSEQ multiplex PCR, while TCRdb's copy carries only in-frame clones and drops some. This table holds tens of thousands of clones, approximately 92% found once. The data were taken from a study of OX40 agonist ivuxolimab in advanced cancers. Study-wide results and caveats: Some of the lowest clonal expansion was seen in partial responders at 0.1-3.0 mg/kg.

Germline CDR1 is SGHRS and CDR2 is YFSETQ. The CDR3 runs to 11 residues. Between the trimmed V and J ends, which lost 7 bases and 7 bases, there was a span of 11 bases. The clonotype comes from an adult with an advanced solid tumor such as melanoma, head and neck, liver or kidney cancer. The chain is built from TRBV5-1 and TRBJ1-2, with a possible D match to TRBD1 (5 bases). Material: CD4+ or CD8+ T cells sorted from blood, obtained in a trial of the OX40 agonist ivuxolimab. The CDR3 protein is CASGGAAGYTF. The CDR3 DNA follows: TGCGCCAGCGGGGGTGCGGCTGGCTACACCTTC. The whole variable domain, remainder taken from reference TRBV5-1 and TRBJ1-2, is KAGVTQTPRYLIKTRGQQVTLSCSPISGHRSVSWYQQTPGQGLQFLFEYFSETQRNKGNFPGRFSGRQFSNSRSEMNVSTLELGDSALYLCASGGAAGYTFGSGTRLTVV.